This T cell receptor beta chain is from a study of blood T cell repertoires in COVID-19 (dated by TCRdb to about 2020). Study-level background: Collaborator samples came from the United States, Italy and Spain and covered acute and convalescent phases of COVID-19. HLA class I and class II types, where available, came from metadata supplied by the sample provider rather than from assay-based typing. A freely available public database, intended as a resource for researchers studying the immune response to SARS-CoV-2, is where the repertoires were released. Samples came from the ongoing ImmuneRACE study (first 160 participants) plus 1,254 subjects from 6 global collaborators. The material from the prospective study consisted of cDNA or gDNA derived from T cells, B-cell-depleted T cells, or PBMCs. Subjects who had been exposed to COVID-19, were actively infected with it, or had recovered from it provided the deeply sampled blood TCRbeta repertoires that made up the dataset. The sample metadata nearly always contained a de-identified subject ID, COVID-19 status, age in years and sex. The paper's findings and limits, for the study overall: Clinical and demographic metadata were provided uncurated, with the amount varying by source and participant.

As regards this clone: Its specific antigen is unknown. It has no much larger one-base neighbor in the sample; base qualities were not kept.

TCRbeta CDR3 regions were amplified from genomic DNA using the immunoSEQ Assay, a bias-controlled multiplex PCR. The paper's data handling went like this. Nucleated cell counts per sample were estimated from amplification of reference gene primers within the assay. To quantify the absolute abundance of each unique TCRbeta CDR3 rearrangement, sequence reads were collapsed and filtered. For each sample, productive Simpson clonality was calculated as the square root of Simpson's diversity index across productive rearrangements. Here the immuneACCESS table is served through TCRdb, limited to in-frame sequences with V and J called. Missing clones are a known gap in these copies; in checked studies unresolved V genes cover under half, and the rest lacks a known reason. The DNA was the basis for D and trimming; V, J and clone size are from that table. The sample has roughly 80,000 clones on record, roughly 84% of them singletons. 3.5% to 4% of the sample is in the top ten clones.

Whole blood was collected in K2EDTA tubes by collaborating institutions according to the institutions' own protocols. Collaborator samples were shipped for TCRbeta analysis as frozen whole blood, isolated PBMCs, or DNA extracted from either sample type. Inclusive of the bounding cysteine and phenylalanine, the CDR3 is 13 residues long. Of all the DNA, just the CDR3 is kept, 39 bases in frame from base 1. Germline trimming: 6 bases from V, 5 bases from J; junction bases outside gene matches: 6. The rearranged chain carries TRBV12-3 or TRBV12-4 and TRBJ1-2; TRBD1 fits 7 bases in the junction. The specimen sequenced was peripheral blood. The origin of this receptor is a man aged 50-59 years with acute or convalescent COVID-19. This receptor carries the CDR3 CASSPGTDYGYTF. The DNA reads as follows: TGTGCCAGCAGCCCCGGGACAGATTATGGCTACACCTTC.